These 13 T cell receptor beta chains were all obtained from the same sample, sequenced in a study of blood T cell repertoires in COVID-19. Some clones are missing from TCRdb's copy, which holds only in-frame ones; the method was immunoSEQ multiplex PCR. The data hold 250,000 to 350,000 clones, with about 90% observed a single time. The specimen sequenced was peripheral blood. Receptors were obtained from a woman younger than 45 with COVID-19, enrolled during active disease.

J is TRBJ2-1 and V is TRBV30; 11 bases are a match to TRBD2. The junction had 4 bases not matched to a gene; V was cut back by 0 bases and J by 9 bases. The CDR3 has 14 residues. Germline V lookup: CDR1 GTSNPN, CDR2 SVGIG (reference sequence). CDR3 protein: CAWSVRTSGSEQFF. The CDR3 DNA reads as TGTGCCTGGAGTGTAAGGACTAGCGGGTCTGAGCAGTTCTTC.

V usage is TRBV4-1 and J usage is TRBJ1-5; D uncertain. V was shortened by 2 bases and J by 5 bases, with 10 bases between the two germline ends. This CDR3 is 14 amino acids long. CDR1 is MGHRA and CDR2 is YSYEKL in the germline V gene. Here the CDR3 DNA reads TGCGCCAGCAGCCAACGAGGGAATGATCAGCCCCAGCATTTT. Amino acids: CASSQRGNDQPQHF.

CDR3 bases: TGTGCCAGCAGCCCTGGGACTAGCGGGAGCCACACCGGGGAGCTGTTTTTT. As protein: CASSPGTSGSHTGELFF. This chain links TRBV5-4 with TRBJ2-2; 14 nucleotides align to TRBD2. Germline CDR1 and CDR2: SGHNT and YYREEE (reference sequence). The CDR3 is made up of 17 amino acids. V shed 4 bases, J shed 3 bases, and the junction held 5 bases outside the gene matches. The whole variable domain, filled in from reference TRBV5-4 and TRBJ2-2, reads ETGVTQSPTHLIKTRGQQVTLRCSSQSGHNTVSWYQQALGQGPQFIFQYYREEENGRGNFPPRFSGLQFPNYSSELNVNALELDDSALYLCASSPGTSGSHTGELFFGEGSRLTVL.

This clone has only one observation. The V gene is TRBV29-1, the J gene TRBJ1-4; TRBD1 might be the D (6 bases). V gave up 1 base and J gave up 4 bases, with 22 bases separating them. CDR3 length equals 18 residues. Looked up from germline, CDR1 is SQVTM and CDR2 is ANQGSEA. As DNA, the CDR3 is TGCAGCGTTGAAGGTTTAGCAGCAGGGGCAAATGGTAATGAAAAACTGTTTTTT. It encodes CSVEGLAAGANGNEKLFF.

The CDR3 sequence: CASRGQVNQPQHF. The DNA of the CDR3 is TGTGCCAGCCGGGGACAGGTCAATCAGCCCCAGCATTTT. V and J are TRBV2 and TRBJ1-5; 8 bases align to TRBD1. The CDR3 consists of 13 residues. J gave up 3 bases and V 8 bases, and 3 bases lay outside the gene matches. Per germline, CDR1 SNHLY and CDR2 FYNNEI. The complete variable domain, with remaining parts taken from reference TRBV2 and TRBJ1-5, reads EPEVTQTPSHQVTQMGQEVILRCVPISNHLYFYWYRQILGQKVEFLVSFYNNEISEKSEIFDDQFSVERPDGSNFTLKIRSTKLEDSAMYFCASRGQVNQPQHFGDGTRLSIL.

The chain recombines TRBV19 with TRBJ2-1; 7 bases are shared with TRBD2. The CDR3 contains 13 residues. Germline lookup yields CDR1 LNHDA and CDR2 SQIVND (reference sequence). The ends lost 6 bases at V and 5 bases at J; junction bases unmatched: 4. For the CDR3, the DNA is TGTGCCAGTAGGCTCGGGAGGCACAATGAGCAGTTCTTC. Its protein is CASRLGRHNEQFF. Together with reference TRBV19 and TRBJ2-1, the CDR3 gives the full variable domain: DGGITQSPKYLFRKEGQNVTLSCEQNLNHDAMYWYRQDPGQGLRLIYYSQIVNDFQKGDIAEGYSVSREKKESFPLTVTSAQKNPTAFYLCASRLGRHNEQFFGPGTRLTVL.

The chain has TRBV18 and TRBJ2-7; the D gene is possibly TRBD1 (6 bases). V dropped 0 bases and J dropped 2 bases, with 17 bases sitting between them. In germline, CDR1 is KGHSH, CDR2 LQKENI. The CDR3 spans 17 residues. CDR3 in amino acids: CASSPPGQSNEAYEQYF. CDR3 DNA: TGTGCCAGCTCACCACCGGGACAATCGAATGAGGCCTACGAGCAGTACTTC. Drawing the rest from reference TRBV18 and TRBJ2-7, the complete variable domain is NAGVMQNPRHLVRRRGQEARLRCSPMKGHSHVYWYRQLPEEGLKFMVYLQKENIIDESGMPKERFSAEFPKEGPSILRIQQVVRGDSAAYFCASSPPGQSNEAYEQYFGPGTRLTVT.

The rearrangement joins TRBV30 to TRBJ1-6; D is undetermined. The germline V gene encodes CDR1 GTSNPN and CDR2 SVGIG (reference sequence). The CDR3 spans 13 residues. V lost 4 bases to trimming and J lost 4 bases, with 8 bases between them. The CDR3 spells CAWTRGYNSPLHF. The CDR3 DNA follows: TGTGCCTGGACACGGGGATATAATTCACCCCTCCACTTT.

This rearrangement joins TRBV6-5 to TRBJ2-7; D is uncertain. The V gene's germline CDR1 is MNHEY and CDR2 SVGAGI. There are 15 residues in the CDR3. V lost 0 bases, J lost 3 bases, and 12 bases lay in between. CDR3 amino acids: CASSYSVAPLYEQYF. DNA for the CDR3: TGTGCCAGCAGTTACTCGGTAGCCCCCCTCTACGAGCAGTACTTC.

V and J are TRBV28 and TRBJ1-6, with D perhaps matching TRBD1 (5 bases). Germline CDR1 reads MDHEN; CDR2 reads SYDVKM. The CDR3 covers 13 residues. The germline V and J ends were trimmed by 3 bases and 12 bases, with 12 bases remaining between them. CDR3: CASSLAGLKPLHF. For the CDR3, the DNA is TGTGCCAGCAGTTTGGCGGGGCTCAAACCCCTCCACTTT.

This sequence joins TRBV9 and TRBJ2-5, with D unclear. This CDR3 has 14 amino acids. The germline V gene has CDR1 SGDLS and CDR2 YYNGEE. V dropped 0 bases and J dropped 5 bases, with 11 bases sitting between them. CDR3 loop: CASSVVPSSETQYF. The CDR3 DNA reads TGTGCCAGCAGCGTAGTACCCAGTTCGGAGACCCAGTACTTC.

The J gene is TRBJ2-1, the V gene TRBV6-5; 10 bases align to TRBD2. Unmatched junction bases numbered 7, after V lost 4 bases and J lost 4 bases. This CDR3 region has 16 residues. Germline V gene lookup returns CDR1 MNHEY and CDR2 SVGAGI. DNA for the CDR3: TGTGCCAGCAGTTCTGTAGCGGGAGGAAGTTACAATGAGCAGTTCTTC. Its protein is CASSSVAGGSYNEQFF.

The rearrangement joins TRBV23-1 to TRBJ2-7; TRBD2 matches at 11 bases. TRBV23-1 is assigned to the ORF class and has an uncertain function. The CDR3 is 16 residues long. V lost 2 bases, J lost 0 bases, and 3 bases stayed unmatched. The CDR3 DNA sequence: TGCGCCAGCAGTCAAAAGGGACTAGCGGTCTCCTACGAGCAGTACTTC. It translates to CASSQKGLAVSYEQYF.